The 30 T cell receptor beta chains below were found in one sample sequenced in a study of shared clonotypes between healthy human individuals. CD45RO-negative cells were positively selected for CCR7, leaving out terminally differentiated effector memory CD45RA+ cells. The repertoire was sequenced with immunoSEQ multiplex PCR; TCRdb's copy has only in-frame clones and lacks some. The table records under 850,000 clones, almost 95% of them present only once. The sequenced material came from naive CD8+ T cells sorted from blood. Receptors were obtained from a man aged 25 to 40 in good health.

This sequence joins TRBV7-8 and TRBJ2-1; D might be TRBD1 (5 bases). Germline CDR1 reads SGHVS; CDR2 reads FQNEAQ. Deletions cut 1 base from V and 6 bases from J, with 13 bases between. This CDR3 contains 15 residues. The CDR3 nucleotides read TGTGCCAGCAGCTTAGGGCAGGGAAGGTCCAATGAGCAGTTCTTC. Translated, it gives CASSLGQGRSNEQFF.

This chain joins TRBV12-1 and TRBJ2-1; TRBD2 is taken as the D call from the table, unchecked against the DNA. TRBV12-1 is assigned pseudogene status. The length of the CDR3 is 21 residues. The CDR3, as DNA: TGTGCCAGCAGCTTCGGGCTAGCGGGGGTCGAAAAACGCCCGGCCTACAATGAGCAGTTCTTC. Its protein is CASSFGLAGVEKRPAYNEQFF.

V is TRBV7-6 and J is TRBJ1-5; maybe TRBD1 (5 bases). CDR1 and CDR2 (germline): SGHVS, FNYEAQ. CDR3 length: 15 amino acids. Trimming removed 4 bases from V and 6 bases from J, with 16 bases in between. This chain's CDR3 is CASSWGPLGSQPQHF. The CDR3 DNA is TGTGCCAGCAGCTGGGGACCCCTAGGGAGTCAGCCCCAGCATTTT.

CDR3 amino acids: CSVEDDAYEQYF. DNA for the CDR3: TGCAGCGTTGAAGATGACGCGTACGAGCAGTACTTC. The rearrangement uses TRBV29-1 and TRBJ2-7; D gene unclear. The CDR3 contains 12 residues. Trimming pared 0 bases from V and 4 bases from J, leaving 7 bases between. The germline gives CDR1 SQVTM, CDR2 ANQGSEA.

This chain's CDR3 is CASSAKITGTVNTGELFF. The CDR3 DNA sequence: TGTGCCAGCAGCGCAAAAATAACCGGGACAGTGAACACCGGGGAGCTGTTTTTT. The chain carries TRBV9 and TRBJ2-2, with 7 bases aligning to TRBD1. CDR3 length equals 18 residues. Germline V lookup: CDR1 SGDLS, CDR2 YYNGEE. V lost 3 bases to trimming and J lost 1 base; unmatched junction nucleotides: 12.

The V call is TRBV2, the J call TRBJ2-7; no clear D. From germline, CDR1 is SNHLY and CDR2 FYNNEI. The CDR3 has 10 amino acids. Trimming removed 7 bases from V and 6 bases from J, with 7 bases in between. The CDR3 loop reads CASKGREQYF. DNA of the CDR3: TGTGCCAGCAAGGGCCGCGAGCAGTACTTC.

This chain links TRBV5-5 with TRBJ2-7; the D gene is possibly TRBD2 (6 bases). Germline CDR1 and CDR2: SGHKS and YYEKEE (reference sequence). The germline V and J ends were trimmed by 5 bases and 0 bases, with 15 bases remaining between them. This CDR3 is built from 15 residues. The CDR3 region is CASRRGGASSYEQYF. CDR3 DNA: TGTGCCAGCAGACGAGGAGGGGCCAGCTCCTACGAGCAGTACTTC.

Written as DNA, the CDR3 is TGTGCCAGCAGCTCCGGGACAGGGCCCGACACCATATATTTT. Translating it yields CASSSGTGPDTIYF. This chain connects TRBV7-9 to TRBJ1-3, with 9 bases identical to TRBD1. CDR3 length: 14 amino acids. Germline CDR1 and CDR2: SEHNR and FQNEAQ (reference sequence). V was clipped by 4 bases and J by 8 bases; unmatched bases: 6. The full variable domain, in which reference TRBV7-9 and TRBJ1-3 provide the parts outside the CDR3, is DTGVSQNPRHKITKRGQNVTFRCDPISEHNRLYWYRQTLGQGPEFLTYFQNEAQLEKSRLLSDRFSAERPKGSFSTLEIQRTEQGDSAMYLCASSSGTGPDTIYFGEGSWLTVV.

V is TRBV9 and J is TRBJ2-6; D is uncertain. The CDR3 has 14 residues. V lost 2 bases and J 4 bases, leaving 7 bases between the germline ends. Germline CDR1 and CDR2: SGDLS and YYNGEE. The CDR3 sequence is CASSVYPGANVLTF. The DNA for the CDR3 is TGTGCCAGCAGCGTCTATCCCGGGGCCAACGTCCTGACTTTC.

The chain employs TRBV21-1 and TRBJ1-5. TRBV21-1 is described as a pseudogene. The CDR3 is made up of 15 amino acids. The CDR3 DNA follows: TGTGCCAGCAGCAAAGGGTTCGGTAGCAATCAGCCCCAGCATTTT. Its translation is CASSKGFGSNQPQHF.

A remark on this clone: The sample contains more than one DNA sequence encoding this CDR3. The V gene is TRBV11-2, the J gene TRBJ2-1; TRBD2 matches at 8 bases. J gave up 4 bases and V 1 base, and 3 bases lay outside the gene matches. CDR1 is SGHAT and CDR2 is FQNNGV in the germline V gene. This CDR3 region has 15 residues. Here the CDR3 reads CASSLGASGYNEQFF. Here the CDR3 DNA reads TGTGCCAGCAGCTTAGGGGCTAGCGGGTACAATGAGCAGTTCTTC.

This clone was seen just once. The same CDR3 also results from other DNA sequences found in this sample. The CDR3 is CASSLSGSSYEQYF. CDR3 in DNA: TGTGCCAGCAGCCTCAGCGGGAGCTCCTACGAGCAGTACTTC. The chain joins TRBV11-3 to TRBJ2-7; 8 nucleotides line up with TRBD2. Germline CDR1 reads SGHNT; CDR2 reads YENEEA. The CDR3 contains 14 residues. The V gene end was trimmed by 5 bases and the J gene end by 0 bases; junction bases not matched to a gene: 3.

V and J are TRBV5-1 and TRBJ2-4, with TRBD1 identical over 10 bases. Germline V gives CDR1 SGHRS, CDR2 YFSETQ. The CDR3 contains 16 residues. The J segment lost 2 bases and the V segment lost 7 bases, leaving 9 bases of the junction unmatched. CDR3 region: CASGPGTGETKNIQYF. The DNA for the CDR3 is TGCGCCAGCGGACCCGGGACAGGGGAAACCAAAAACATTCAGTACTTC.

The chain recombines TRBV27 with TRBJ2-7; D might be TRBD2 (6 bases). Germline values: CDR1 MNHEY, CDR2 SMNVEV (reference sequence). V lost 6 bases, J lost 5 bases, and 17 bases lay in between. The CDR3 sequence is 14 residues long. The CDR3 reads CASSRPGGIDEQYF. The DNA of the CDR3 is TGTGCCAGCAGCCGACCCGGAGGGATTGACGAGCAGTACTTC.

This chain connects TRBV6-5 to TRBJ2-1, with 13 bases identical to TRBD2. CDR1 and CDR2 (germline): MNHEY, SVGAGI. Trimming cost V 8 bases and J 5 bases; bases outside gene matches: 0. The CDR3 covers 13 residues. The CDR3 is CASGLAGDNEQFF. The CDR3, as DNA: TGTGCCAGCGGACTAGCGGGAGACAATGAGCAGTTCTTC.

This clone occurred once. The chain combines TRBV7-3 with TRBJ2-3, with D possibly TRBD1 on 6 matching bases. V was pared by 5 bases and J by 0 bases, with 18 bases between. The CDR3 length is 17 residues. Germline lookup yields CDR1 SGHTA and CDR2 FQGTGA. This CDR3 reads CASSPRRTALSTDTQYF. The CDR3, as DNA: TGTGCCAGCAGCCCGCGACGGACAGCGTTGAGCACAGATACGCAGTATTTT.

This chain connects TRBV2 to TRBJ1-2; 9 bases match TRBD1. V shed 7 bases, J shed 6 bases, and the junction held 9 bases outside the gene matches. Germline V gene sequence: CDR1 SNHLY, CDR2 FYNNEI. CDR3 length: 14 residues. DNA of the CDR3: TGTGCCAGCACCGAAGGGGGACAGGGCCATGGCTACACCTTC. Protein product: CASTEGGQGHGYTF.

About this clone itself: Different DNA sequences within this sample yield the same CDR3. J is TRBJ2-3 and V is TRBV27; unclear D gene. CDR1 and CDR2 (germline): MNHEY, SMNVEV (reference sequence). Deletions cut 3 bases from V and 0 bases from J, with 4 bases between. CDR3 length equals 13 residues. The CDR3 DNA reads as TGTGCCAGCAGTTTGAGGAGCACAGATACGCAGTATTTT. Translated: CASSLRSTDTQYF.

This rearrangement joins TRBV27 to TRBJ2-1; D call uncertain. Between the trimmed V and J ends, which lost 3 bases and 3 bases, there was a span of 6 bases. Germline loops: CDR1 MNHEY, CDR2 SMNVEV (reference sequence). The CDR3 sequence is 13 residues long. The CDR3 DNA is TGTGCCAGCAGTTTTTCGGTCTACAATGAGCAGTTCTTC. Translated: CASSFSVYNEQFF.

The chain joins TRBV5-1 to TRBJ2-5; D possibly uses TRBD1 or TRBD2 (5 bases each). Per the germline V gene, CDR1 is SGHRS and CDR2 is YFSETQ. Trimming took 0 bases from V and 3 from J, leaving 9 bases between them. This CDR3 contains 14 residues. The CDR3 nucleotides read TGCGCCAGCAGCTTGGCCCAGGGAGAAGAGACCCAGTACTTC. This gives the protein CASSLAQGEETQYF.

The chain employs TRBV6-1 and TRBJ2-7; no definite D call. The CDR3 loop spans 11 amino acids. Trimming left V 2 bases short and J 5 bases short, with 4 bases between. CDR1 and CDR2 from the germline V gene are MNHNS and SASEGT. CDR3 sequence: CASSEYNEQYF. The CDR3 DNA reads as TGTGCCAGCAGTGAATATAACGAGCAGTACTTC.

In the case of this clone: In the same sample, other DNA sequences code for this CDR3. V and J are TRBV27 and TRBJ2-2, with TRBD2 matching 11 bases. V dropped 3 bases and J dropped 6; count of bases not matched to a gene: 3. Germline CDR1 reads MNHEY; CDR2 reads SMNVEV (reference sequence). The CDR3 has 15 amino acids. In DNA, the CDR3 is TGTGCCAGCAGTTTCGGGACTAGCGGTTCCGGGGAGCTGTTTTTT. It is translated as CASSFGTSGSGELFF.

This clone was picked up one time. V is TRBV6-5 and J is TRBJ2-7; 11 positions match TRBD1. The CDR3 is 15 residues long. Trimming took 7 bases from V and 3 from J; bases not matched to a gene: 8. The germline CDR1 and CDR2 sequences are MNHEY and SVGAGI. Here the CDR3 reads CASTPGTGGIYEQYF. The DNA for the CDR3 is TGTGCCAGCACCCCCGGGACAGGGGGTATCTACGAGCAGTACTTC.

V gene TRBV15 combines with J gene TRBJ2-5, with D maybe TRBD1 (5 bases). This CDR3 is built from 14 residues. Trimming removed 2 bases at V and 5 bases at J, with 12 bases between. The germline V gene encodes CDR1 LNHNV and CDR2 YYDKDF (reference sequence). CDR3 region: CATSRYRNGETQYF. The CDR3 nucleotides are TGTGCCACCAGCAGATACAGGAACGGGGAGACCCAGTACTTC.

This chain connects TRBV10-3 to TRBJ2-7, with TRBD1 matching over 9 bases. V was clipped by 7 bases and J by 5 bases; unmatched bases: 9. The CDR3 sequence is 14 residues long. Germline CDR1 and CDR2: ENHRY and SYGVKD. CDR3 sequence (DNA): TGTGCCATCACCCGGGACAGGGCATTCGACGAGCAGTACTTC. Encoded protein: CAITRDRAFDEQYF.

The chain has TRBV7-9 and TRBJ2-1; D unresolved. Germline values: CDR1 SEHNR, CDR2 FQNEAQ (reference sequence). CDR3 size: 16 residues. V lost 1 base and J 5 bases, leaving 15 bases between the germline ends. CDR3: CASSLDSVRTNNEQFF. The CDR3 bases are TGTGCCAGCAGCTTAGATTCTGTTCGCACCAACAATGAGCAGTTCTTC.

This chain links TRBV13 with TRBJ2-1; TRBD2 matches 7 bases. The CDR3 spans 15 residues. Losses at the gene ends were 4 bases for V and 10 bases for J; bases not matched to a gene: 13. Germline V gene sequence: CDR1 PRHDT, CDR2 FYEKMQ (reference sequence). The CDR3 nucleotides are TGTGCCAGCAGCTCTGAGCCGGGACTACGTTCCGAGCAGTTCTTC. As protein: CASSSEPGLRSEQFF.

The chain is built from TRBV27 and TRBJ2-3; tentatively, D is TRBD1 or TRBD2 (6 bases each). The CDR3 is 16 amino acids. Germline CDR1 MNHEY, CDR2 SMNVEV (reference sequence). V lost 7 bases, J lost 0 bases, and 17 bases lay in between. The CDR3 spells CASMKGGHRSTDTQYF. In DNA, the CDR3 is TGTGCCAGCATGAAGGGGGGTCACCGGAGCACAGATACGCAGTATTTT.

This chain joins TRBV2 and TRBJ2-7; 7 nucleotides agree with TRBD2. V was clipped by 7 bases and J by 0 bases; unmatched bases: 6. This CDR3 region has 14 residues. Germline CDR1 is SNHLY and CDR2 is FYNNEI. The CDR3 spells CASMGLSNSYEQYF. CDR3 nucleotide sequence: TGTGCCAGCATGGGACTATCCAACTCCTACGAGCAGTACTTC.

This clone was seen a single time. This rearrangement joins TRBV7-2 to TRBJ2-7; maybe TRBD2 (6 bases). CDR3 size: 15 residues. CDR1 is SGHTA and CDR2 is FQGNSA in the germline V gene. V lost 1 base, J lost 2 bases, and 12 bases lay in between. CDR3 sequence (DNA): TGTGCCAGCAGCTTAGGCGAGGGAGGCCCCTACGAGCAGTACTTC. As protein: CASSLGEGGPYEQYF.